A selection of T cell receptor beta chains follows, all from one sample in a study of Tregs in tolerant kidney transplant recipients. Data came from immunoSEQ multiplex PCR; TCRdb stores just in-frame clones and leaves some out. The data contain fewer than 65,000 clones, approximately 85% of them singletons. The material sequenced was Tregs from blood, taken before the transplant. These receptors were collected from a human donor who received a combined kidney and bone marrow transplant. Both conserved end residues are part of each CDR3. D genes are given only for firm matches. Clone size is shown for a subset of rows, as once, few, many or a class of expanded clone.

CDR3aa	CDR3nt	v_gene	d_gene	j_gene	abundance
CASSYSKGHEQFF	TGTGCCAGCAGTTACTCGAAGGGCCATGAGCAGTTCTTC	TRBV6-6	.	TRBJ2-1	.
CASRDQGWDTEAFF	TGTGCCAGCAGGGACCAAGGATGGGACACTGAAGCTTTCTTT	TRBV2	.	TRBJ1-1	.
CASSQDIAGSYEQYF	TGCGCCAGCAGCCAAGATATTGCTGGCTCCTACGAGCAGTACTTC	TRBV4-3	.	TRBJ2-7	.
CASKGTNEKLFF	TGTGCCAGCAAGGGCACTAATGAAAAACTGTTTTTT	TRBV6-6	.	TRBJ1-4	.
CASSIAGGFSGNTIYF	TGTGCCAGTAGTATAGCTGGAGGGTTCTCTGGAAACACCATATATTTT	TRBV19	.	TRBJ1-3	.
CASSLVTGEAFF	TGTGCCAGCAGCTTGGTGACAGGTGAAGCTTTCTTT	TRBV5-5	.	TRBJ1-1	.
CASSPRRGDSGNTIYF	TGTGCCAGCAGCCCCCGCAGGGGGGACTCTGGAAACACCATATATTTT	TRBV7-6	TRBD1	TRBJ1-3	.
CASSALMGLAETQYF	TGTGCCAGCAGCGCTCTCATGGGACTAGCTGAGACCCAGTACTTC	TRBV9	TRBD2	TRBJ2-5	.
CASSGRQRSNQPQHF	TGTGCCAGCAGTGGTCGGCAGCGTAGCAATCAGCCCCAGCATTTT	TRBV2	.	TRBJ1-5	.
CASSSGLSGANVLTF	TGTGCCAGCTCATCGGGGCTCTCTGGGGCCAACGTCCTGACTTTC	TRBV18	.	TRBJ2-6	few
CASSHRDRKTYEQYF	TGTGCCAGCAGCCACCGGGACAGGAAGACCTACGAGCAGTACTTC	TRBV4-2	TRBD1	TRBJ2-7	.
CASSPSTWETQYF	TGCGCCAGCAGCCCCTCGACGTGGGAGACCCAGTACTTC	TRBV5-1	.	TRBJ2-5	.
CASSHGTDISNYGYTF	TGCGCCAGCAGCCATGGGACAGACATCTCAAACTATGGCTACACCTTC	TRBV5-1	TRBD1	TRBJ1-2	.
CASGAGAVYGYTF	TGTGCCAGCGGGGCAGGGGCTGTCTATGGCTACACCTTC	TRBV6-6	.	TRBJ1-2	.
CASSTDRVGSHHGYTF	TGTGCCAGTAGTACGGACAGGGTGGGTAGTCACCATGGCTACACCTTC	TRBV19	TRBD1	TRBJ1-2	.
CACYRRHSGLYEQYF	TGTGCCTGCTACCGGCGACATTCAGGGCTGTACGAGCAGTACTTC	TRBV30	.	TRBJ2-7	.